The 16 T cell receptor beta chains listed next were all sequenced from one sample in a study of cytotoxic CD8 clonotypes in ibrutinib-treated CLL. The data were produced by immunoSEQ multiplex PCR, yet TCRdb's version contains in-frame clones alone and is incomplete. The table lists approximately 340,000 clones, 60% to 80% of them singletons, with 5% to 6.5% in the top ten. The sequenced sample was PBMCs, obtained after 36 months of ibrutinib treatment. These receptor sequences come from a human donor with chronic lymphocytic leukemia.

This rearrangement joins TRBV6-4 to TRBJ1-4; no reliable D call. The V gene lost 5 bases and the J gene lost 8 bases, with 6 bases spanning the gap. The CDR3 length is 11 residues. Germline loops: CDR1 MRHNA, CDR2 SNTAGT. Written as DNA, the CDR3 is TGTGCCAGCAGTACGGGGGAAAAACTGTTTTTT. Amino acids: CASSTGEKLFF.

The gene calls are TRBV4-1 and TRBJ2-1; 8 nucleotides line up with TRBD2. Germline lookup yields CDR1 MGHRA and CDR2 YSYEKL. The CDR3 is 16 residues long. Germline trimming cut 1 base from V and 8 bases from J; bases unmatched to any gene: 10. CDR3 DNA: TGCGCCAGCAGCCAAGGGACGGGAGGGCCTTTATATGAGCAGTTCTTC. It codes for CASSQGTGGPLYEQFF.

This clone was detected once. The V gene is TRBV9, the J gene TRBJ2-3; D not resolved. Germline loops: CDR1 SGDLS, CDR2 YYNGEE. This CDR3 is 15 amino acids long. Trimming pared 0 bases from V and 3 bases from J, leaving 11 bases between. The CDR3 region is CASSVGLVGTDTQYF. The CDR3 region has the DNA TGTGCCAGCAGCGTAGGCTTAGTAGGAACAGATACGCAGTATTTT. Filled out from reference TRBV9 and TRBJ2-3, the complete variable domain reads DSGVTQTPKHLITATGQRVTLRCSPRSGDLSVYWYQQSLDQGLQFLIQYYNGEERAKGNILERFSAQQFPDLHSELNLSSLELGDSALYFCASSVGLVGTDTQYFGPGTRLTVL.

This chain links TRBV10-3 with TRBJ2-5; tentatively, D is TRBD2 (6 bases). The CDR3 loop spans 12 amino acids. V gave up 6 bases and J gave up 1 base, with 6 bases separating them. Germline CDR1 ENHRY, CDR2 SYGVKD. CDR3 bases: TGTGCCATCAGCGGGGGCCAAGAGACCCAGTACTTC. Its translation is CAISGGQETQYF.

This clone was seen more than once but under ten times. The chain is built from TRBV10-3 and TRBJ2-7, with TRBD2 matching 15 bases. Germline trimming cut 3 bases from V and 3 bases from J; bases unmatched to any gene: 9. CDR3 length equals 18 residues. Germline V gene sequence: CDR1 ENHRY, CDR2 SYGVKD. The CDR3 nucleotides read TGTGCCATCAGTGATTCCGGACTAGCGGGAGGGCCCGTCTACGAGCAGTACTTC. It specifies CAISDSGLAGGPVYEQYF.

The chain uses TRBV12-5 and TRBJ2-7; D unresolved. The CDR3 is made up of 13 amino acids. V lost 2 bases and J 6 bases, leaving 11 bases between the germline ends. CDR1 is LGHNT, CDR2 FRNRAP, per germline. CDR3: CASGLLLRTEQYF. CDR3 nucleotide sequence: TGTGCTAGTGGTTTGCTGCTCAGGACCGAGCAGTACTTC.

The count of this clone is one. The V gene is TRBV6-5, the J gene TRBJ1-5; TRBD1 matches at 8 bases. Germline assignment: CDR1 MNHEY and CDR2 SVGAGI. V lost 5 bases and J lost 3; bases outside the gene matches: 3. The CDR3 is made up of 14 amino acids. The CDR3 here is CASSVDRVNQPQHF. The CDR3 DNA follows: TGTGCCAGCAGTGTGGACAGGGTCAATCAGCCCCAGCATTTT.

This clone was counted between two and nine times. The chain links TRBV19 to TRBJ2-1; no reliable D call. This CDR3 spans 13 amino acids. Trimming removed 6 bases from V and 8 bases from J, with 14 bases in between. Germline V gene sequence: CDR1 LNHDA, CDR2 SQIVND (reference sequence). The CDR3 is CASSNNWFHEQFF. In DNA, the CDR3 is TGTGCCAGTAGCAACAATTGGTTCCATGAGCAGTTCTTC.

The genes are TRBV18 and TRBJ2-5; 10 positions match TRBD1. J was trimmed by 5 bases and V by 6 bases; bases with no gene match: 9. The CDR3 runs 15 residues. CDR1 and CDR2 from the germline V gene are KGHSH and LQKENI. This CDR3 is CASSQGQGTTETQYF. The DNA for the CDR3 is TGTGCCAGCTCTCAGGGACAGGGGACAACGGAGACCCAGTACTTC.

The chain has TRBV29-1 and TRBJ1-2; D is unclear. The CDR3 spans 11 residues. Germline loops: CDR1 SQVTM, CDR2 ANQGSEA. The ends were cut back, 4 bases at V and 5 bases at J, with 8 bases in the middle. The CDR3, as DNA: TGCAGCGTTGTGAGTGGGTATGGCTACACCTTC. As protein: CSVVSGYGYTF.

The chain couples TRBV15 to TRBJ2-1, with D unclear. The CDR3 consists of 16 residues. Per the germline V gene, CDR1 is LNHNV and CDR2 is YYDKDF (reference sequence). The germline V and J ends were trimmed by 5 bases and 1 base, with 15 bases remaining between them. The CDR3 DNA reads TGTGCCACCAGCGCCCGATTGGGTTTTTCCTACAATGAGCAGTTCTTC. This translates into CATSARLGFSYNEQFF.

CDR3 amino acids: CASSEEGLAGGELFF. CDR3 in DNA: TGTGCCAGCAGCGAGGAGGGACTAGCCGGTGGGGAGCTGTTTTTT. V and J are TRBV9 and TRBJ2-2, with 9 bases identical to TRBD2. V was clipped by 3 bases and J by 8 bases; unmatched bases: 8. The CDR3 is made up of 15 amino acids. The germline V gene encodes CDR1 SGDLS and CDR2 YYNGEE.

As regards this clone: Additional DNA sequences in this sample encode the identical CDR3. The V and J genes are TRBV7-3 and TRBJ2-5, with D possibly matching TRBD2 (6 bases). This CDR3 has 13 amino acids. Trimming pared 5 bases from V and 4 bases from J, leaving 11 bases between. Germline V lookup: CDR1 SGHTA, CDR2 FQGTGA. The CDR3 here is CASSPQGGETQYF. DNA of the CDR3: TGTGCCAGCAGCCCGCAGGGAGGAGAGACCCAGTACTTC.

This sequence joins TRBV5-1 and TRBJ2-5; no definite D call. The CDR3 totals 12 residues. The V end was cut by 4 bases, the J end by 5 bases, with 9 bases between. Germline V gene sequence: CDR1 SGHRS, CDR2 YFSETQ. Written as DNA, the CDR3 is TGCGCCAGCAGCCGCCCACACGAGACCCAGTACTTC. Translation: CASSRPHETQYF.

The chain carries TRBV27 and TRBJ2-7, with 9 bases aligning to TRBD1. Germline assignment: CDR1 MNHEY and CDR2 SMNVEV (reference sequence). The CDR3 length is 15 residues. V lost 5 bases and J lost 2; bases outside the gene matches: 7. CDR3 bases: TGTGCCAGCAGTAAACAGGGGGCACTAACCTACGAGCAGTACTTC. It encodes CASSKQGALTYEQYF.

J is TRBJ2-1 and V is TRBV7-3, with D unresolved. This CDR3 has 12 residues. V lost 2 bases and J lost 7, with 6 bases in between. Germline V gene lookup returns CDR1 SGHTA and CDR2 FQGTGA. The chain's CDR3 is CASSLGLNEQFF. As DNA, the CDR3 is TGTGCCAGCAGCTTAGGGCTGAATGAGCAGTTCTTC.